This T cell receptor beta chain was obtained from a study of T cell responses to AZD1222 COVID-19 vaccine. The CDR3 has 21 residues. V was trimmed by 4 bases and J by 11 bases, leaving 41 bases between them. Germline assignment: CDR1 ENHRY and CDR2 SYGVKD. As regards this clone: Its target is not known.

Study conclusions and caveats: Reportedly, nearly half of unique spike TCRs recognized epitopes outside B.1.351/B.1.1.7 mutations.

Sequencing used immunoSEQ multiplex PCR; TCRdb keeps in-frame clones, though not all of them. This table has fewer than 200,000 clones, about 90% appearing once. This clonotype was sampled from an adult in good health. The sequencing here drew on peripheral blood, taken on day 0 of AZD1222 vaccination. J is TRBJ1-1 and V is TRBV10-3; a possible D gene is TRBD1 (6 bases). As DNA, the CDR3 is TGTGCCATCAGTGGAGGGTGGGCAGGGGATTCGAGGCCCGGAGGCGCTAAAGGGGCTTTCTTT. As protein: CAISGGWAGDSRPGGAKGAFF.